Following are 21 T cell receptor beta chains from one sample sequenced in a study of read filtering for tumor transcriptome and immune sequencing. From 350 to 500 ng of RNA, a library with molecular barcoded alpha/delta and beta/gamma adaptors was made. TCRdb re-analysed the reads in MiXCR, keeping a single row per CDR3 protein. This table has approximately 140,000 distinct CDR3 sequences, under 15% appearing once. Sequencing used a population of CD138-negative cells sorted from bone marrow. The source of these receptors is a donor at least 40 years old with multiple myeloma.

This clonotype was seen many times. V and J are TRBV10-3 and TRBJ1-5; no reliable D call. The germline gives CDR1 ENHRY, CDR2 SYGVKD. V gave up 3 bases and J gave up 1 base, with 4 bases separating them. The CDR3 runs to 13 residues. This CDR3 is CAISDGSNQPQHF. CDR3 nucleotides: TGTGCCATCAGTGATGGAAGCAATCAGCCCCAGCATTTT.

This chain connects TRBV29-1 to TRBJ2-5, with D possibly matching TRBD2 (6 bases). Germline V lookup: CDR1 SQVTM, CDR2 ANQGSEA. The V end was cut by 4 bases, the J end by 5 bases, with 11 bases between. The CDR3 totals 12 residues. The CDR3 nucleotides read TGCAGCGTTGTCGGGAGTTGGGAGACCCAGTACTTC. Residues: CSVVGSWETQYF.

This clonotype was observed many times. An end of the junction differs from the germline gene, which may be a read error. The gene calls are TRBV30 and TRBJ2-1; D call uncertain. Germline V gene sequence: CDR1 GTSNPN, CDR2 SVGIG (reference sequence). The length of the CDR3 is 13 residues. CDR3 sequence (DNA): TGTGCCTGGAGTCCTACTGCCTACAGTGAGCAGTTCTTC. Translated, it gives CAWSPTAYSEQFF.

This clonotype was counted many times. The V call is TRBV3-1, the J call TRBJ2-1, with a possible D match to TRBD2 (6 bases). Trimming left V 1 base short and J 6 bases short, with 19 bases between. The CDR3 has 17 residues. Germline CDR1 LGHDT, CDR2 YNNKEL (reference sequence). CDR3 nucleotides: TGTGCCAGCAGCCAAGGAGTGGTTAGCGGTAAGGGCAATGAGCAGTTCTTC. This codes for CASSQGVVSGKGNEQFF.

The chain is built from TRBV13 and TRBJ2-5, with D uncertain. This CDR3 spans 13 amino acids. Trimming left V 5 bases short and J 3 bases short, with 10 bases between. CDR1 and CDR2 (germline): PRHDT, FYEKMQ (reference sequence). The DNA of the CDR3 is TGTGCCAGCAGCCCGAGGCCGGAAGAGACCCAGTACTTC. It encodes CASSPRPEETQYF.

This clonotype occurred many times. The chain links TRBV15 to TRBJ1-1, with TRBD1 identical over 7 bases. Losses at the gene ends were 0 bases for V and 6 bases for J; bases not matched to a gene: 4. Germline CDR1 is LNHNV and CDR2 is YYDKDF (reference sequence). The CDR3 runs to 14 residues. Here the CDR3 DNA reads TGTGCCACCAGCAGAGAAGGGGGCTGGTCTGAAGCTTTCTTT. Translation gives CATSREGGWSEAFF.

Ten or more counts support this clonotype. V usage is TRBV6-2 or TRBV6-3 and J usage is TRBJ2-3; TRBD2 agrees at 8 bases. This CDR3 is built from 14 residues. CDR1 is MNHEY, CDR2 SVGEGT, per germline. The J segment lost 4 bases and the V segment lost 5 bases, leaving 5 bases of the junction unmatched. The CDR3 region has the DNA TGTGCCAGCAGTCGAGCGGGAGTGGCAGATACGCAGTATTTT. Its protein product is CASSRAGVADTQYF.

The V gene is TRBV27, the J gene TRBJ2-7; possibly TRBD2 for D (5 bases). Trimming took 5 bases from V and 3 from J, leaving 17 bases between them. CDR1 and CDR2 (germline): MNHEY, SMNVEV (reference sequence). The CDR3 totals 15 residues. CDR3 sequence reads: CASSPPGPTNYEQYF. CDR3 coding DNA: TGTGCCAGCAGTCCCCCCGGTCCGACTAACTACGAGCAGTACTTC.

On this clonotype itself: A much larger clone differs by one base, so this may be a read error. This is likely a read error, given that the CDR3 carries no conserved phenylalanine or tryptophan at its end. The CDR3 DNA sequence: TGTGCCAGCAGTTATAGAAGGGACAGCCCCTCCTACGAGCAGTACTCC. This codes for CASSYRRDSPSYEQYS. The chain carries TRBV6-6 and TRBJ2-7; 7 positions match TRBD1. This CDR3 is 16 amino acids long. The germline V gene encodes CDR1 MNHNY and CDR2 SVGAGI (reference sequence). With V trimmed by 3 bases and J by 0 bases, 8 bases remained unmatched.

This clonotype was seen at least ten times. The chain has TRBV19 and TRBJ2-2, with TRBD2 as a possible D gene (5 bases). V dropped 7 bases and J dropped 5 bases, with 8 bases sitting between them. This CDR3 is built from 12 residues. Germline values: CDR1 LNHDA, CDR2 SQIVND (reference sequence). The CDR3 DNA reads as TGTGCCAGTACGGGAAGGACCGGGGAGCTGTTTTTT. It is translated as CASTGRTGELFF. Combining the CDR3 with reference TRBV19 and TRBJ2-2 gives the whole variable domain DGGITQSPKYLFRKEGQNVTLSCEQNLNHDAMYWYRQDPGQGLRLIYYSQIVNDFQKGDIAEGYSVSREKKESFPLTVTSAQKNPTAFYLCASTGRTGELFFGEGSRLTVL.

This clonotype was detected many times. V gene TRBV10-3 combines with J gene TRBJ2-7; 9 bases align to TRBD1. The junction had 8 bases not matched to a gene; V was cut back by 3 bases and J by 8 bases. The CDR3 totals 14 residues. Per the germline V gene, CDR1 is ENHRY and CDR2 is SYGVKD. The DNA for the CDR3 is TGTGCCATCAGTGAAGGGACAGGGCGACAACAGCAGTACTTC. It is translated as CAISEGTGRQQQYF.

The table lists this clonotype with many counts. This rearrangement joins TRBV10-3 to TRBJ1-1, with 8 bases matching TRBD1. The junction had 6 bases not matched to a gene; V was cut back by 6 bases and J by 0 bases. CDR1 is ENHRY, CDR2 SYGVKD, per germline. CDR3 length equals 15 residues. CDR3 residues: CAIREQGGMNTEAFF. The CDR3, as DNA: TGTGCCATCAGGGAACAGGGGGGCATGAACACTGAAGCTTTCTTT.

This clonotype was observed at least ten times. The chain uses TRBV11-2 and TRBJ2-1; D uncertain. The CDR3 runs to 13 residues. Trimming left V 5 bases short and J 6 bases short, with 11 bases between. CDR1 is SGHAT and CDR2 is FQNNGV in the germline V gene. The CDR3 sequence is CASSPIPANEQFF. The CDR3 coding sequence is TGTGCCAGCAGCCCAATTCCCGCCAATGAGCAGTTCTTC.

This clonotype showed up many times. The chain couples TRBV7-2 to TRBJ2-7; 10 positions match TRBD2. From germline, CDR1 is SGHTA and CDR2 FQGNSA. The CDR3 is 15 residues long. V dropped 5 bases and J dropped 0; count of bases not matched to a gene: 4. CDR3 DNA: TGTGCCAGCAGCCTACTAGCGGGAAGCTCCTACGAGCAGTACTTC. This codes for CASSLLAGSSYEQYF.

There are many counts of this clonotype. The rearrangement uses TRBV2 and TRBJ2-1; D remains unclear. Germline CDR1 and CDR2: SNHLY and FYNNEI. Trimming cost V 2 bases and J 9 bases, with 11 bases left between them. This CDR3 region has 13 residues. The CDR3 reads CASSEREQPEQFF. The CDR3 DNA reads TGTGCCAGCAGTGAAAGGGAACAACCTGAGCAGTTCTTC.

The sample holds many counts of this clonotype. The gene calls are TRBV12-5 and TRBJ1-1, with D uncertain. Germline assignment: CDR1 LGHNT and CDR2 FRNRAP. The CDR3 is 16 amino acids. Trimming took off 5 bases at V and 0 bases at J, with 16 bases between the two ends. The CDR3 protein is CASGPQEGVMNTEAFF. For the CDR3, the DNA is TGTGCTAGTGGTCCCCAAGAAGGAGTTATGAACACTGAAGCTTTCTTT.

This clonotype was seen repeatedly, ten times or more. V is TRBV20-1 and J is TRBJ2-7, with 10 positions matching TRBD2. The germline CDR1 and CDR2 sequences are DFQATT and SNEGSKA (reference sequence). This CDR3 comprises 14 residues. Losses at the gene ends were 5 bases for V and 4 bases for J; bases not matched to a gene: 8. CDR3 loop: CSASRAGGPYEQYF. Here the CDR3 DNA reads TGCAGTGCTTCCCGAGCGGGAGGGCCGTACGAGCAGTACTTC.

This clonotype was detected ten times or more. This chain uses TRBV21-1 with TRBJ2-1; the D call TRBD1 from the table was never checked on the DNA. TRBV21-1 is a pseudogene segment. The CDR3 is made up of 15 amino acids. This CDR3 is CASSNRTGSYNEQFF. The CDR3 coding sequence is TGTGCCAGCAGCAATCGGACAGGCTCCTACAATGAGCAGTTCTTC.

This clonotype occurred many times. The CDR3 nucleotides are TGTGCCAGCATCCAACCGGGACTGGAAAAGAGCTACACCTTC. Residues: CASIQPGLEKSYTF. The chain employs TRBV6-5 and TRBJ1-2, with D possibly matching TRBD1 (5 bases). V was clipped by 7 bases and J by 9 bases, with 21 bases between them. The CDR3 has 14 amino acids. CDR1 is MNHEY, CDR2 SVGAGI, per germline.

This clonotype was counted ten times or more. The CDR3 spells CASSQTGVNTEAFF. CDR3 DNA sequence: TGTGCCAGCAGCCAAACAGGGGTGAACACTGAAGCTTTCTTT. The chain couples TRBV3-1 to TRBJ1-1, with 7 bases fitting TRBD1. Germline CDR1 is LGHDT and CDR2 is YNNKEL (reference sequence). Trimming took 2 bases from V and 0 from J; bases not matched to a gene: 0. The CDR3 has 14 residues.

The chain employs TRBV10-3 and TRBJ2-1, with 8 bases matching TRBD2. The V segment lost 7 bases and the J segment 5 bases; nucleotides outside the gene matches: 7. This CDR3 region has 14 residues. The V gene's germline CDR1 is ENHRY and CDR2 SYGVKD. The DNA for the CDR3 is TGTGCCATCAATAGAGCGGGAGCAAACAATGAGCAGTTCTTC. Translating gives CAINRAGANNEQFF.